This TCR beta chain was captured by sequencing in a study of shared clonotypes between healthy human individuals (TCRdb year 2020). Regarding the research as a whole: Three men and a couple of women, aged 18 to 49 years, made up the cohort. Libraries were prepared and TCR repertoires were sequenced by different laboratories using diverse techniques, in order to increase sequencing depth and limit assay-specific biases. Per donor, leukapheresis produced somewhere between about 0.9 and 10 billion PBMCs. The study deeply sequenced blood TCR repertoires of about 5 healthy adults to estimate repertoire size and the extent of clonotype sharing between individuals. For each donor, three plates each were used for CD4 naive and CD4 memory, two plates were used for CD8 naive, and one plate was used for CD8 memory. Paper-wide results and their limitations: Across a few donors, approximately 4.9% of naive CD4, 3% to 4% of naive CD8, around 2.5% of memory CD4, and 0.4% to 0.45% of memory CD8 clonotypes were shared. Rarefaction of sorted-subset datasets indicated incomplete sequencing despite the large sequencing depth. Based on pairwise subsampling, the degree of clonotype sharing among donors was expected to be affected by sequencing depth. The small number of donors limited the genetic and exposure-history diversity represented. Compared with non-shared clonotypes, clonotypes shared by all four sorted-subset donors had higher generation probabilities. Larger estimated clonotype richness was generally found for naive subsets than for memory subsets. Sampling was restricted to blood, and TCR repertoires in tissues likely differ from the TCR repertoires found in blood.

The donors were healthy, HIV-negative adults with no recently reported acute infections or vaccinations. Every donor was a Caucasian adult living in Nashville, Tennessee, USA. CD4+ T cells were enriched through magnetic negative selection, after which naive cells were positively selected on CD45RA and the remaining negative fraction served as the memory subset. After blood collection by leukapheresis, PBMCs were isolated using Ficoll-Histopaque density gradient centrifugation and then cryopreserved in the vapor phase of liquid nitrogen. Analytical flow cytometry was used to check the purity and quantity of every magnetically sorted T cell population. Each sorted fraction had its genomic DNA isolated and then quantified by UV absorbance on a Nanodrop 2000c. TCR CDR3 regions were amplified from genomic DNA by multiplex PCR using the deep immunoSEQ assay. Extracted genomic DNA from each cell subset was spread evenly across all wells of several immunoSEQ 96-well plates, with each plate serving as a replicate. For sorted subsets, each replicate PCR was loaded with around 220 ng genomic DNA, equivalent to 25,000 to 35,000 T cell genomes. Purified libraries were measured with a Qubit 3.0 fluorometer, size-checked on a Bioanalyzer 2100, and measured again with the KAPA Library Quantification kit. Each immunoSEQ 96-well plate was sequenced on its own single-read 150-cycle Illumina NextSeq 550 flow cell. In the source study's methods: The immunoSEQ output contained only junctional sequences without quality scores, so filtering could not match that applied to full-length reads. To assign V/J genes and CDR3, sequences were annotated against IMGT germline references using PyIR, a Python wrapper for IgBLAST v1.9. Reads were removed for weak V/J assignments (E-value above 1e-6), missing CDR3, stop codons, out-of-frame junctions, or ambiguous translated residues. A V3J clonotype was defined by an identical inferred V gene, J gene, and CDR3 amino acid sequence. Percentage overlap between repertoires was calculated by dividing the number of shared unique clonotypes by the size of the smaller repertoire. RTK rarefaction, the Chao1 estimator, and Recon v2.1 estimates of unobserved clonotypes were used to assess repertoire richness. Generation probabilities were computed with OLGA for all TCRbeta clonotypes obtained by the gDNA method from several donors. As stored in TCRdb, this immuneACCESS dataset retains in-frame rearrangements with V and J assigned. A fraction of the clones does not appear; measured against another copy, unresolved V genes explain less than half of the discrepancy, and the remainder lacks a known reason. V and J calls and clone size follow that table, whereas D and trimming were derived from the DNA. The sample contains approximately 720,000 clones, 72% of them found a single time. Under 2% of the sample is held by the ten biggest clonotypes.

With regard to this clone: Which antigen it targets is not known. Base-call qualities are not available, and no considerably larger clone is one nucleotide away.

The receptor's source is a woman in her 30s in good health. The sequenced sample consisted of memory CD4+ T cells sorted from blood. The sample's cell subset or site label, in plain terms: CD45RA-negative fraction.

The DNA sequence is as follows: TGTGCCAGCAGCATTCAATCAGGGACTAGCGGGGTATACGAGCAGTACTTC. Translated, it reads CASSIQSGTSGVYEQYF. In this chain, TRBV7-2 is recombined with TRBJ2-7; TRBD2 matches 13 bases in the middle. CDR1 is given as SGHTA and CDR2 as FQGNSA, both from the germline V gene. Clipping removes 5 bases from V and 4 bases from J, with 11 as the unmatched junction base count. From cysteine to phenylalanine, the CDR3 is 17 amino acids long. Of the read, only the CDR3 DNA is kept; its 51 bases are in frame from base 1.